This T cell receptor beta chain is from a study of T-cell memory formation after mild COVID-19. Whole-study results and caveats: A subset of responding clones appeared in pre-infection memory, suggesting cross-reactive memory joined.

CDR1 SGHRS and CDR2 YFSETQ come from the germline V gene. The CDR3 is 13 amino acids. Trimming pared 6 bases from V and 1 base from J, leaving 10 bases between. Concerning this clonotype itself: What it binds is unknown.

Using constant-segment primers, 5'RACE produced TCR alpha and TCR beta cDNA libraries carrying sample barcodes and UMIs. A single record per CDR3 protein comes from TCRdb applying MiXCR to the 5' RACE reads. The sample consists of about 130,000 distinct CDR3 sequences, 17% of them appearing once. The sequence derives from a man younger than 35 who had mild COVID-19 (a few samples of this study predate the infection). Cell type and time point are not known. The sequenced material came from PBMCs or a T cell subset sorted from them (not recorded which). This chain links TRBV5-1 with TRBJ1-1, with D possibly matching TRBD1 (6 bases). The CDR3 region is CASNGQWNTEAFF. CDR3 bases: TGCGCCAGCAATGGACAGTGGAACACTGAAGCTTTCTTT. The full variable domain, rest sourced from reference TRBV5-1 and TRBJ1-1, is KAGVTQTPRYLIKTRGQQVTLSCSPISGHRSVSWYQQTPGQGLQFLFEYFSETQRNKGNFPGRFSGRQFSNSRSEMNVSTLELGDSALYLCASNGQWNTEAFFGQGTRLTVV.